This T cell receptor (beta chain) was sequenced during a study of T cell responses to AZD1222 COVID-19 vaccine. Study-level points and caveats: Seropositivity was recorded at baseline in only a handful of AZD1222 recipients. Donors skewed white British and female; clonal diversity was possibly underestimated.

Profiling relied on immunoSEQ multiplex PCR, and the TCRdb table lists in-frame clones only, not all of them. The sample has about 140,000 clones, about 91% seen once. Note on this clone: The antigen is unknown.

This CDR3 is 12 amino acids long. Germline-derived CDR1 and CDR2 are LGHDT and YNNKEL (reference sequence). V was pared by 5 bases and J by 8 bases, with 12 bases between. The sequence derives from an adult in good health. The chain combines TRBV3-1 (or the pseudogene TRBV3-2) with TRBJ1-2; D ambiguous. This sample comprised peripheral blood, obtained on day 0 of AZD1222 vaccination. This CDR3 reads CASSEFYGGYTF. The CDR3 coding sequence is TGTGCCAGCAGCGAGTTCTATGGGGGCTACACCTTC.